This passage covers 25 T cell receptor beta chains from one sample sequenced in a study of early T cells in non-severe SARS-CoV-2 infection (dated by TCRdb to about 2021). Library generation was performed with 5' RACE. Sequenced on a NextSeq 500. TCRdb applied fastp at Q25 and MiXCR to the public reads, then kept only in-frame beta chains. For every CDR3 protein sequence, its rows merge into one entry that carries the most common genes and DNA. This sample gives tens of thousands of distinct CDR3 sequences in total; less than 7.5% of them show up just once. Jointly, the top ten make up around 23% of the sample. The sequenced sample was whole blood, obtained at baseline. These receptors were taken from an adult who was a healthcare worker with PCR-confirmed SARS-CoV-2 infection or an uninfected control (not recorded which).

This clonotype showed up many times. V is TRBV7-9 and J is TRBJ2-7; tentative D call: TRBD2 (6 bases). The CDR3 sequence is 16 residues long. Germline V gene lookup returns CDR1 SEHNR and CDR2 FQNEAQ (reference sequence). The ends were cut back, 1 base at V and 1 base at J, with 14 bases in the middle. CDR3 sequence reads: CASSLGLAKSSYEQYF. CDR3 nucleotides: TGTGCCAGCAGCTTAGGTCTAGCGAAAAGTTCCTACGAGCAGTACTTC. Together with reference TRBV7-9 and TRBJ2-7, the CDR3 gives the full variable domain: DTGVSQNPRHKITKRGQNVTFRCDPISEHNRLYWYRQTLGQGPEFLTYFQNEAQLEKSRLLSDRFSAERPKGSFSTLEIQRTEQGDSAMYLCASSLGLAKSSYEQYFGPGTRLTVT.

The chain is built from TRBV18 and TRBJ1-4; 11 bases map to TRBD1. V was pared by 3 bases and J by 7 bases, with 4 bases of the junction left unmatched. The CDR3 has 15 amino acids. Germline-derived CDR1 and CDR2 are KGHSH and LQKENI. The chain's CDR3 is CASSPTGTGGEKLFF. In DNA form, the CDR3 reads TGTGCCAGCTCACCGACCGGGACAGGGGGTGAAAAACTGTTTTTT. The full variable domain, rest sourced from reference TRBV18 and TRBJ1-4, is NAGVMQNPRHLVRRRGQEARLRCSPMKGHSHVYWYRQLPEEGLKFMVYLQKENIIDESGMPKERFSAEFPKEGPSILRIQQVVRGDSAAYFCASSPTGTGGEKLFFGSGTQLSVL.

Notes on this clonotype: This could be a read error, since a much larger clone is one nucleotide away. Without the conserved terminal phenylalanine or tryptophan, this CDR3 likely stems from a read error. The chain combines TRBV14 with TRBJ2-1, with D possibly TRBD2 on 6 matching bases. V lost 1 base and J 2 bases, leaving 9 bases between the germline ends. This CDR3 is built from 15 residues. The germline V gene encodes CDR1 SGHDN and CDR2 FVKESK. The CDR3: CASSQVSGAYNEQFY. In DNA form, the CDR3 reads TGTGCCAGCAGCCAAGTTAGCGGTGCCTACAATGAGCAGTTCTAC.

The chain links TRBV6-1 to TRBJ1-1, with no clear D. The V gene lost 0 bases and the J gene lost 4 bases, with 6 bases spanning the gap. CDR1 and CDR2 (germline): MNHNS, SASEGT. CDR3 length: 13 amino acids. The CDR3: CASSEALVTEAFF. The CDR3 DNA reads TGTGCCAGCAGTGAAGCGCTTGTCACTGAAGCTTTCTTT.

J is TRBJ2-3 and V is TRBV7-6; the D is unclear. This CDR3 has 14 residues. Per germline, CDR1 SGHVS and CDR2 FNYEAQ. V lost 4 bases, J lost 1 base, and 9 bases lay in between. CDR3 nucleotide sequence: TGTGCCAGCAGCTACCAGAGTGGCACAGATACGCAGTATTTT. It specifies CASSYQSGTDTQYF.

The gene calls are TRBV5-1 and TRBJ2-7; D not resolved. Trimming removed 0 bases at V and 4 bases at J, with 14 bases between. Germline V gene sequence: CDR1 SGHRS, CDR2 YFSETQ. CDR3 size: 15 residues. CDR3 coding DNA: TGCGCCAGCAGCTTGGACCTTTCACGGGTTTACGAGCAGTACTTC. Residues: CASSLDLSRVYEQYF.

The table lists this clonotype with many counts. The chain couples TRBV3-1 to TRBJ2-7; D gene unclear. Germline CDR1 LGHDT, CDR2 YNNKEL (reference sequence). V dropped 0 bases and J dropped 0 bases, with 6 bases sitting between them. CDR3 size: 14 residues. The CDR3 loop reads CASSQDVFSYEQYF. The DNA of the CDR3 is TGTGCCAGCAGCCAAGATGTCTTCTCCTACGAGCAGTACTTC.

In this sample, this clonotype turned up a few times. The rearrangement uses TRBV11-3 and TRBJ2-7; D tentatively reads TRBD1 or TRBD2 (5 bases each). This CDR3 is 13 amino acids long. Trimming pared 5 bases from V and 6 bases from J, leaving 14 bases between. Germline CDR1 reads SGHNT; CDR2 reads YENEEA. CDR3 loop: CASSAAVGTEQYF. As DNA, the CDR3 is TGTGCCAGCAGCGCCGCCGTTGGGACCGAGCAGTACTTC.

This clonotype was found many times. J is TRBJ2-3 and V is TRBV6-2 or TRBV6-3; a possible D gene is TRBD1 (7 bases). The CDR3 covers 14 residues. Trimming cost V 6 bases and J 2 bases, with 12 bases left between them. Germline V lookup: CDR1 MNHEY, CDR2 SVGEGT. The DNA of the CDR3 is TGTGCCAGCAGCGGGGGACAGACCACAGATACGCAGTATTTT. Protein sequence: CASSGGQTTDTQYF.

V and J are TRBV4-3 and TRBJ1-6, with TRBD1 identical over 7 bases. After removal of 4 bases from V and 8 bases from J, the junction contained 5 bases not matched to a gene. Germline V gene lookup returns CDR1 LGHNA and CDR2 YSLEER. The CDR3 sequence is 14 residues long. CDR3 DNA sequence: TGCGCCAGCAGCCTCGAAGGGGGCGATTCACCCCTCCACTTT. This translates into CASSLEGGDSPLHF.

This clonotype was observed at least ten times. J is TRBJ2-7 and V is TRBV4-2, with TRBD2 identical over 11 bases. This CDR3 is 15 amino acids long. Unmatched junction bases numbered 6, after V lost 2 bases and J lost 6 bases. Germline-derived CDR1 and CDR2 are LGHNA and YNFKEQ. The CDR3: CASSQSLAGDREQYF. CDR3 coding DNA: TGTGCCAGCAGCCAATCACTAGCGGGAGATCGCGAGCAGTACTTC.

This clonotype was recorded many times. This chain links TRBV11-2 with TRBJ2-5, with 7 bases aligning to TRBD1. Losses at the gene ends were 8 bases for V and 5 bases for J; bases not matched to a gene: 11. This CDR3 comprises 14 residues. Looked up from germline, CDR1 is SGHAT and CDR2 is FQNNGV. The CDR3 sequence: CASLRGLAGETQYF. The CDR3 DNA is TGTGCCAGCCTTAGGGGGCTAGCCGGGGAGACCCAGTACTTC.

This clonotype was seen only a few times. DNA for the CDR3: TGTGCCAGCAGTTACTCAAGCGGGGAGGGCTACGAGCAGTACTTC. Its translation: CASSYSSGEGYEQYF. The chain has TRBV6-2 or TRBV6-3 and TRBJ2-7; TRBD2 matches at 7 bases. The CDR3 loop spans 15 amino acids. Germline V CDR1 and CDR2: MNHEY, SVGEGT. The V segment lost 0 bases and the J segment 3 bases; nucleotides outside the gene matches: 5.

This clonotype was detected only a few times. V and J are TRBV11-2 and TRBJ2-1, with 10 bases lining up with TRBD2. Germline V lookup: CDR1 SGHAT, CDR2 FQNNGV. V shed 4 bases, J shed 10 bases, and the junction held 7 bases outside the gene matches. The CDR3 consists of 14 residues. The CDR3 here is CASSSTSGWGEQFF. The CDR3 region has the DNA TGTGCCAGCAGCTCGACTAGCGGGTGGGGGGAGCAGTTCTTC. The full variable domain, rest sourced from reference TRBV11-2 and TRBJ2-1, is EAGVAQSPRYKIIEKRQSVAFWCNPISGHATLYWYQQILGQGPKLLIQFQNNGVVDDSQLPKDRFSAERLKGVDSTLKIQPAKLEDSAVYLCASSSTSGWGEQFFGPGTRLTVL.

This clonotype was picked up a small number of times. This chain uses TRBV5-4 with TRBJ2-3; the D gene is possibly TRBD2 (6 bases). Germline V gives CDR1 SGHNT, CDR2 YYREEE (reference sequence). Trimming shortened V by 4 bases and J by 3 bases, and 15 bases separated the two germline ends. This CDR3 region has 15 residues. As DNA, the CDR3 is TGTGCCAGCAGCCGGGACTCCAGACCTACAGATACGCAGTATTTT. Its protein is CASSRDSRPTDTQYF. Drawing the rest from reference TRBV5-4 and TRBJ2-3, the complete variable domain is ETGVTQSPTHLIKTRGQQVTLRCSSQSGHNTVSWYQQALGQGPQFIFQYYREEENGRGNFPPRFSGLQFPNYSSELNVNALELDDSALYLCASSRDSRPTDTQYFGPGTRLTVL.

This clonotype came up many times. The gene calls are TRBV7-9 and TRBJ2-1, with 7 bases aligning to TRBD2. Germline-derived CDR1 and CDR2 are SEHNR and FQNEAQ (reference sequence). The J segment lost 5 bases and the V segment lost 4 bases, leaving 11 bases of the junction unmatched. CDR3 length equals 16 residues. The CDR3 DNA follows: TGTGCCAGCAGCTCCGGGGGGAGGCTAGCACACAATGAGCAGTTCTTC. This codes for CASSSGGRLAHNEQFF.

The chain uses TRBV14 and TRBJ2-3; D is undetermined. This CDR3 spans 13 amino acids. From germline, CDR1 is SGHDN and CDR2 FVKESK. V was pared by 4 bases and J by 9 bases, with 14 bases between. The CDR3 loop reads CASSLLMRDTQYF. CDR3 coding DNA: TGTGCCAGCAGCCTCCTGATGAGAGACACGCAGTATTTT.

Many counts were recorded for this clonotype. The V and J genes are TRBV7-8 and TRBJ2-2, with 7 bases that match TRBD2. This CDR3 has 17 amino acids. Germline values: CDR1 SGHVS, CDR2 FQNEAQ. The J segment lost 5 bases and the V segment lost 5 bases, leaving 14 bases of the junction unmatched. The CDR3 region is CASSPQGGRARTGELFF. In DNA form, the CDR3 reads TGTGCCAGCAGCCCCCAAGGTGGGAGGGCCCGGACCGGGGAGCTGTTTTTT. Combining the CDR3 with reference TRBV7-8 and TRBJ2-2 gives the whole variable domain GAGVSQSPRYKVAKRGQDVALRCDPISGHVSLFWYQQALGQGPEFLTYFQNEAQLDKSGLPSDRFFAERPEGSVSTLKIQRTQQEDSAVYLCASSPQGGRARTGELFFGEGSRLTVL.

This chain connects TRBV7-8 to TRBJ2-2; D not resolved. The CDR3 runs 14 residues. Trimming took off 4 bases at V and 7 bases at J, with 13 bases between the two ends. Germline V gene data show CDR1 as SGHVS and CDR2 as FQNEAQ. CDR3 region: CASSSRLGFGELFF. The CDR3 bases are TGTGCCAGCAGCTCAAGGCTAGGTTTCGGGGAGCTGTTTTTT.

This clonotype showed up many times. The V call is TRBV20-1, the J call TRBJ2-7; D could derive from TRBD1 or TRBD2 (5 bases each). Trimming cost V 1 base and J 4 bases, with 11 bases left between them. This CDR3 region has 13 residues. From germline, CDR1 is DFQATT and CDR2 SNEGSKA (reference sequence). CDR3 region: CSARGPREYEQYF. The CDR3 DNA sequence: TGCAGTGCTAGAGGGCCCAGGGAGTACGAGCAGTACTTC.

This clonotype was observed a few times. The J gene is TRBJ2-1, the V gene TRBV11-3; 11 bases agree with TRBD2. This CDR3 has 14 residues. Unmatched junction bases numbered 3, after V lost 5 bases and J lost 6 bases. Germline values: CDR1 SGHNT, CDR2 YENEEA. This chain's CDR3 is CASSRGTSGNEQFF. CDR3 coding DNA: TGTGCCAGCAGCCGCGGGACTAGCGGCAATGAGCAGTTCTTC. Combining the CDR3 with reference TRBV11-3 and TRBJ2-1 gives the whole variable domain EAGVVQSPRYKIIEKKQPVAFWCNPISGHNTLYWYLQNLGQGPELLIRYENEEAVDDSQLPKDRFSAERLKGVDSTLKIQPAELGDSAVYLCASSRGTSGNEQFFGPGTRLTVL.

This clonotype has ten or more counts. The chain uses TRBV7-2 and TRBJ1-6, with D unresolved. V dropped 1 base and J dropped 8 bases, with 12 bases sitting between them. CDR1 and CDR2 (germline): SGHTA, FQGNSA. The CDR3 length is 15 residues. CDR3 loop: CASSLVVARDSPLHF. The DNA of the CDR3 is TGTGCCAGCAGCTTAGTTGTGGCGAGGGATTCACCCCTCCACTTT.

The CDR3 DNA is TGTGCCTGGACACGGGGGGCCCTTAACTATGGCTACACCTTC. It codes for CAWTRGALNYGYTF. The V call is TRBV30, the J call TRBJ1-2; a weak D match, TRBD1 (6 bases). Germline CDR1 is GTSNPN and CDR2 is SVGIG (reference sequence). The CDR3 consists of 14 residues. Trimming removed 4 bases at V and 1 base at J, with 13 bases between.

There are many counts of this clonotype. The chain is built from TRBV7-2 and TRBJ2-1, with TRBD2 matching 7 bases. V was pared by 1 base and J by 4 bases, with 7 bases of the junction left unmatched. Germline assignment: CDR1 SGHTA and CDR2 FQGNSA. The CDR3 loop spans 16 amino acids. This CDR3 reads CASSLVLAEGYNEQFF. Written as DNA, the CDR3 is TGTGCCAGCAGCTTAGTCCTAGCGGAGGGTTACAATGAGCAGTTCTTC.

The rearrangement links TRBV5-1 to TRBJ1-4; unclear D gene. The CDR3 extends over 14 amino acids. CDR1 is SGHRS and CDR2 is YFSETQ in the germline V gene. V was cut by 1 base and J by 7 bases, with 11 bases left in between. The CDR3 loop reads CASSLSGASEKLFF. The DNA for the CDR3 is TGCGCCAGCAGCTTGAGCGGCGCCAGTGAAAAACTGTTTTTT.